This T cell receptor beta chain derives from a study of PD-1 blockade in mismatch repair-deficient tumors. Study findings and constraints: Tumor-resident clones, often absent from pretreatment blood, expanded after pembrolizumab and then contracted.

This clone has just a few counts. Its matching antigen is unknown. CDR3 length equals 15 residues. V lost 0 bases, J lost 1 base, and 9 bases lay in between. Germline V CDR1 and CDR2: LGHNA, YNFKEQ. Libraries were prepared by immunoSEQ multiplex PCR; TCRdb keeps only in-frame clonotypes and omits some of them. Counted here are some 120,000 clones, 85% to 90% occurring once; the ten biggest clones make up approximately 13%. TCRs were sequenced from a few patients responding to pembrolizumab. The chain has TRBV4-2 and TRBJ2-5; tentatively, D is TRBD1 (6 bases). Material: peripheral blood, obtained 44 weeks after starting pembrolizumab. The source is an adult with mismatch repair-deficient cancer. CDR3: CASSQDRGGQETQYF. CDR3 nucleotide sequence: TGTGCCAGCAGCCAAGATAGAGGGGGCCAAGAGACCCAGTACTTC.